This record looks at one TCR beta chain sequence and its context. It lacks a known antigen. No much larger clone exists at a distance of one base, and base qualities are not known. This sample was included in a study of control samples from healthy donors and cancer patients (dated by TCRdb to 2018 to 2020). The library was obtained by the immunoSEQ multiplex PCR assay. TCRdb re-hosts the immuneACCESS table, in-frame sequences only. Its copies lack some clones; in the studies checked, an unresolved V gene accounts for under half of them, and the cause for the rest is not known. The sample table shows around 150,000 clones, and approximately 94% are seen once. Clones ranked in the top ten supply 12% to 15% of the sample. The CDR3 runs 13 amino acids, cysteine and phenylalanine included. Of the read, only the CDR3 DNA is kept; its 39 bases are in frame from base 1. Relative to germline, V is 0 bases shorter and J is 9 bases shorter, with 7 bases between their ends. For CDR1 and CDR2, the germline V gene lists SGHRS and YFSETQ.

This receptor was identified in a man in his sixties with colorectal cancer. The V and J segments used are TRBV5-1 and TRBJ1-6, with an unclear D gene assignment. Sequences were obtained from PBMCs. The sequenced DNA is TGCGCCAGCAGCTTGGCCGGCCGTTCACCCCTCCACTTT. It is translated as CASSLAGRSPLHF.